This T cell receptor beta chain emerged from a study of PD-L1 blockade in urothelial cancer. Sequencing used immunoSEQ multiplex PCR; TCRdb keeps in-frame clones, though not all of them. The sample holds fewer than 75,000 clones, around four fifths seen once. Here the sequenced sample was PBMCs, taken around atezolizumab (anti-PD-L1) treatment. The TCR comes from a man in his 70s with urothelial cancer.

CDR3 residues: CASSWGGPPQPQHF. The CDR3 region has the DNA TGTGCCAGCAGTTGGGGGGGGCCTCCTCAGCCCCAGCATTTT. This chain connects TRBV28 to TRBJ1-5; D might be TRBD1 (6 bases). This CDR3 comprises 14 residues. V lost 4 bases, J lost 6 bases, and 13 bases lay in between. In germline, CDR1 is MDHEN, CDR2 SYDVKM. The full variable domain, rest sourced from reference TRBV28 and TRBJ1-5, is DVKVTQSSRYLVKRTGEKVFLECVQDMDHENMFWYRQDPGLGLRLIYFSYDVKMKEKGDIPEGYSVSREKKERFSLILESASTNQTSMYLCASSWGGPPQPQHFGDGTRLSIL.